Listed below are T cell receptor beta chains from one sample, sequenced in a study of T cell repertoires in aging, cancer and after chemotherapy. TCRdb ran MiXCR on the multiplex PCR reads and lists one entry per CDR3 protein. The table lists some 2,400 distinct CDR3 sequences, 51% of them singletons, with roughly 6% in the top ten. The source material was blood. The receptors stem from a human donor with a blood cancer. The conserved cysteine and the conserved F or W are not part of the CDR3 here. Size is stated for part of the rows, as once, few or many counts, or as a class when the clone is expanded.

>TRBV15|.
ATSRDLRTQY
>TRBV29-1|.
SVVQGSYNEQF
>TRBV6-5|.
AISGGDSYY
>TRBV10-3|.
AISLTGAGHEQF
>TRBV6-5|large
ASRRSGYPINEQF
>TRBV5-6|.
ASSRRGSVEQY
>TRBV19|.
ASSLHNYGYT
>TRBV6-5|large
ATRRAGGGETQY
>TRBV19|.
ASSTTSGGGETQY
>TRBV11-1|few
ASSPTPRSREQF
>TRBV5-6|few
ASSTKHNEQF
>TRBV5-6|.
ASSLGIASGGPDTQY
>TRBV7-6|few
ASSLVAVRYGEQY
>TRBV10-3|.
AIGEDTTEAF
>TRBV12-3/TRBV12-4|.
ASSLAGGSYYEQY